A single sample gave rise to the 12 T cell receptor beta chains below, sequenced in a study of metastatic and nonmetastatic thyroid tumors. Not a single patient had been given any form of treatment at any point before undergoing thyroid surgery. TCRdb re-analyzed the PCR reads through MiXCR. The sample holds approximately 40,000 clones; over 10% are singletons and the top ten take roughly 23%. Sequenced: blood. These receptors were collected from a female donor with papillary thyroid cancer or a benign thyroid nodule (not recorded which). Some clones in this sample may be carry-over from other donors' samples.

This clone showed up many times. The sample has other DNA sequences that encode this CDR3 too. The chain carries TRBV24-1 and TRBJ2-3, with 15 bases identical to TRBD2. Germline loops: CDR1 KGHDR, CDR2 SFDVKD. The V and J ends lost 3 bases and 6 bases, in that order; junction bases with no gene match: 6. The CDR3 is made up of 17 amino acids. The CDR3 region is CATSDPGTSGRLDTQYF. The CDR3 nucleotides are TGTGCCACCAGTGATCCCGGGACTAGCGGGAGGCTTGATACGCAGTATTTT.

At least ten counts were recorded for this clone. The chain recombines TRBV6-1 with TRBJ2-3; perhaps TRBD2 as D (6 bases). This CDR3 is built from 16 residues. CDR1 is MNHNS and CDR2 is SASEGT in the germline V gene. Trimming shortened V by 4 bases and J by 5 bases, and 19 bases separated the two germline ends. The CDR3 loop reads CASSVGGGWSRDTQYF. CDR3 DNA: TGTGCCAGCAGTGTAGGAGGAGGGTGGTCGAGAGATACGCAGTATTTT.

Comments on this clone: This could be a read error, since a much larger clone is one nucleotide away. The genes are TRBV9 and TRBJ2-5; D not resolved. CDR3 size: 14 residues. CDR1 and CDR2 (germline): SGDLS, YYNGEE. The CDR3 DNA reads as TGTGCCATCAGCCCCCGAATGAGCTGGGAGACCCAGTACTTC. It specifies CAISPRMSWETQYF.

This clone was detected many times. The CDR3 DNA follows: TGTGCCAGTAGGAGGACTAGCGGGAAGCGGGAGCTGTTTTTT. Translated: CASRRTSGKRELFF. The V and J genes are TRBV19 and TRBJ2-2; 12 bases fit TRBD2. The CDR3 length is 14 residues. Germline V gene lookup returns CDR1 LNHDA and CDR2 SQIVND (reference sequence). J gave up 9 bases and V 6 bases, and 5 bases lay outside the gene matches.

This clone was observed many times. J is TRBJ1-2 and V is TRBV15, with D maybe TRBD1 (5 bases). Germline CDR1 and CDR2: LNHNV and YYDKDF (reference sequence). The CDR3 runs 14 residues. The ends were cut back, 0 bases at V and 2 bases at J, with 7 bases in the middle. The DNA for the CDR3 is TGTGCCACCAGCAGAGATCCAGGGAACTATGGCTACACCTTC. It yields the protein CATSRDPGNYGYTF.

A few counts support this clone. The chain couples TRBV9 to TRBJ2-3, with 7 positions matching TRBD2. Trimming took 6 bases from V and 9 from J; bases not matched to a gene: 13. The germline V gene encodes CDR1 SGDLS and CDR2 YYNGEE. This CDR3 is 14 amino acids long. The CDR3 DNA follows: TGTGCCAGCATCCCAGCGGGGTCCGCCAGCACGCAGTATTTT. Its protein is CASIPAGSASTQYF.

The rearrangement uses TRBV5-1 and TRBJ1-1; no clear D. The CDR3 runs to 14 residues. In germline, CDR1 is SGHRS, CDR2 YFSETQ. Trimming removed 0 bases at V and 2 bases at J, with 8 bases between. The CDR3 bases are TGCGCCAGCAGCTTGGACCAGACTAACACTGAAGCTTTCTTT. Amino acids: CASSLDQTNTEAFF.

This clone was detected many times. A much larger clone sits a single nucleotide away, making a read error possible. The V gene is TRBV5-1, the J gene TRBJ1-1, with no clear D. Between the trimmed V and J ends, which lost 7 bases and 1 base, there was a span of 11 bases. Germline values: CDR1 SGHRS, CDR2 YFSETQ. The CDR3 extends over 13 amino acids. The CDR3 reads CASGRVPNTEAFF. As DNA, the CDR3 is TGCGCCAGCGGACGGGTCCCGAACACTGAAGCTTTCTTT.

This clone was detected ten times or more. A much larger clone sits a single nucleotide away, making a read error possible. The V and J genes are TRBV2 and TRBJ2-7, with 10 nucleotides matching TRBD1. The CDR3 loop spans 14 amino acids. Germline-derived CDR1 and CDR2 are SNHLY and FYNNEI. CDR3 bases: TGTGTCAGCAGGCGGGACAGGGGCCCCTACGAGCAGTACTTC. It is translated as CVSRRDRGPYEQYF.

This clone was detected many times. The V gene is TRBV5-6, the J gene TRBJ2-1; tentative D call: TRBD2 (5 bases). Germline-derived CDR1 and CDR2 are SGHDT and YYEEEE. V lost 4 bases and J lost 8, with 19 bases in between. This CDR3 has 15 amino acids. CDR3 sequence reads: CASSDGIPVRDEQFF. In nucleotides, the CDR3 is TGTGCCAGCAGCGACGGGATTCCGGTCCGGGATGAGCAGTTCTTC.

This clone was counted many times. CDR3 sequence: CASSQARQRGYTF. DNA for the CDR3: TGCGCCAGCAGCCAAGCCCGCCAGCGTGGCTACACCTTC. The J gene is TRBJ1-2, the V gene TRBV4-1; no clear D. This CDR3 contains 13 residues. Trimming pared 1 base from V and 7 bases from J, leaving 10 bases between. Germline values: CDR1 MGHRA, CDR2 YSYEKL.

Of note for this clone: A much larger clone sits a single nucleotide away, making a read error possible. The J gene is TRBJ2-3, the V gene TRBV27; a weak D match, TRBD2 (7 bases). Germline CDR1 reads MNHEY; CDR2 reads SMNVEV (reference sequence). V lost 7 bases, J lost 5 bases, and 19 bases lay in between. The CDR3 runs to 15 residues. CDR3 DNA sequence: TGTGCCAGCATCCTGGGGGGGGGCCGGGAAGATACGCAGTATTTT. Translated: CASILGGGREDTQYF.